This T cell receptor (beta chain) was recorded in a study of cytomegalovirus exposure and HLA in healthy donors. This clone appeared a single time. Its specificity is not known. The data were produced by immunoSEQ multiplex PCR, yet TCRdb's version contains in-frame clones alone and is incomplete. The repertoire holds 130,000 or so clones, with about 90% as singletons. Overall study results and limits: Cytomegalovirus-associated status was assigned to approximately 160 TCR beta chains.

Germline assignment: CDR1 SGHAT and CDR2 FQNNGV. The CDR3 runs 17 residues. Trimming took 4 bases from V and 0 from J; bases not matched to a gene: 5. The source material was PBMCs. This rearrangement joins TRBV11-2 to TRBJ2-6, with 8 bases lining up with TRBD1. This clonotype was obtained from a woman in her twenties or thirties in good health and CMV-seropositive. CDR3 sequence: CASSSGQGISGANVLTF. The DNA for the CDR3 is TGTGCCAGCAGCTCTGGACAGGGAATCTCTGGGGCCAACGTCCTGACTTTC.